A single sample gave rise to the 18 T cell receptor beta chains below, sequenced in a study of CD8 T cells in ankylosing spondylitis. Study observations and caveats: A TCR beta motif made of under 10 highly homologous variants seemed typical of ankylosing spondylitis blood.

One entry per CDR3 protein results from TCRdb running MiXCR on the 5' RACE reads. Here the sample spans under 250,000 distinct CDR3 sequences, just under 7.5% being singletons. These receptors lack a known antigen. Sequencing was done on a sample of blood, either unsorted or a sorted T cell fraction (not recorded which). The receptors come from a male donor with ankylosing spondylitis.

There are many counts of this clonotype. The chain uses TRBV7-9 and TRBJ2-1; 13 positions match TRBD2. V lost 5 bases and J lost 8; bases outside the gene matches: 12. The CDR3 loop spans 17 amino acids. CDR1 SEHNR and CDR2 FQNEAQ come from the germline V gene (reference sequence). CDR3 residues: CASSPRTSGSVLYEQFF. CDR3 nucleotides: TGTGCCAGCAGCCCCAGGACTAGCGGGAGTGTGTTGTATGAGCAGTTCTTC. The full variable domain, with the rest looked up from reference TRBV7-9 and TRBJ2-1, is DTGVSQNPRHKITKRGQNVTFRCDPISEHNRLYWYRQTLGQGPEFLTYFQNEAQLEKSRLLSDRFSAERPKGSFSTLEIQRTEQGDSAMYLCASSPRTSGSVLYEQFFGPGTRLTVL.

This clonotype was observed a few times. The chain is built from TRBV21-1 and TRBJ1-1. TRBV21-1 has pseudogene status. This CDR3 spans 16 amino acids. The CDR3 is CASSKKNTDEVKEAFF. For the CDR3, the DNA is TGTGCCAGCAGCAAAAAGAACACAGACGAAGTTAAAGAAGCTTTCTTT.

The sample holds a few counts of this clonotype. The chain carries TRBV19 and TRBJ2-7, with D perhaps being TRBD1 or TRBD2 (5 bases each). This CDR3 has 13 amino acids. The germline V and J ends were trimmed by 11 bases and 2 bases, with 16 bases remaining between them. CDR1 is LNHDA and CDR2 is SQIVND in the germline V gene (reference sequence). The CDR3 reads CARGRGPTYEQYF. In nucleotides, the CDR3 is TGTGCCCGGGGCCGGGGCCCTACCTACGAGCAGTACTTC.

V gene TRBV20-1 combines with J gene TRBJ2-3; 8 bases are a match to TRBD1. The CDR3 spans 15 residues. The V gene's germline CDR1 is DFQATT and CDR2 SNEGSKA (reference sequence). The trim removed 4 bases at V and 4 bases at J, leaving 10 bases unmatched. As DNA, the CDR3 is TGCAGTGCTATTACGAACAGGGGGGCCTCAGATACGCAGTATTTT. This codes for CSAITNRGASDTQYF.

This clonotype was picked up many times. The chain is built from TRBV6-5 and TRBJ2-4; no clear D. From germline, CDR1 is MNHEY and CDR2 SVGAGI. This CDR3 is 14 amino acids long. Trimming shortened V by 1 base and J by 3 bases, and 7 bases separated the two germline ends. CDR3 sequence: CASSYLDGKNIQYF. As DNA, the CDR3 is TGTGCCAGCAGTTACTTGGACGGCAAAAACATTCAGTACTTC.

In its sample, this clonotype was seen a few times. V usage is TRBV7-2 and J usage is TRBJ2-2; the match to TRBD1 covers 7 bases. This CDR3 is 16 amino acids long. CDR1 and CDR2 (germline): SGHTA, FQGNSA. The V gene end was trimmed by 1 base and the J gene end by 6 bases; junction bases not matched to a gene: 8. In DNA form, the CDR3 reads TGTGCCAGCAGCTTAGGCCCCATCACAGGGGCCGGGGAGCTGTTTTTT. This codes for CASSLGPITGAGELFF.

As for this clonotype: This clone may be a read error of a much larger clone one base away. V usage is TRBV6-2 or TRBV6-3 and J usage is TRBJ2-7, with D unresolved. CDR1 is MNHEY, CDR2 SVGEGT, per germline. This CDR3 has 13 residues. Trimming removed 3 bases from V and 5 bases from J, with 11 bases in between. The CDR3 spells CASSYFPDHEQYF. Written as DNA, the CDR3 is TGTGCCAGCAGTTATTTCCCCGACCACGAGCAGTACTTC.

In this sample, this clonotype turned up a few times. This chain links TRBV24-1 with TRBJ2-7; 7 nucleotides align to TRBD1. The V and J ends lost 3 bases and 2 bases, in that order; junction bases with no gene match: 3. In germline, CDR1 is KGHDR, CDR2 SFDVKD. The CDR3 covers 14 residues. DNA for the CDR3: TGTGCCACCAGTGATCATCAGGGGGCCTACGAGCAGTACTTC. It translates to CATSDHQGAYEQYF.

The table lists this clonotype with a few counts. The chain couples TRBV18 to TRBJ2-1; 9 nucleotides line up with TRBD2. The germline V gene has CDR1 KGHSH and CDR2 LQKENI. This CDR3 has 15 amino acids. J was trimmed by 7 bases and V by 4 bases; bases with no gene match: 8. CDR3 region: CASSQSGLAWNEQFF. Here the CDR3 DNA reads TGTGCCAGCTCACAGTCGGGACTAGCTTGGAATGAGCAGTTCTTC.

This clonotype was picked up a small number of times. The rearrangement joins TRBV20-1 to TRBJ2-5; D is unresolved. Germline V gene data show CDR1 as DFQATT and CDR2 as SNEGSKA (reference sequence). This CDR3 region has 17 residues. Trimming removed 6 bases at V and 0 bases at J, with 23 bases between. This chain's CDR3 is CSAPNNPGAVHQETQYF. CDR3 DNA sequence: TGCAGTGCCCCCAATAATCCGGGCGCGGTACACCAAGAGACCCAGTACTTC.

This clonotype was recorded at least ten times. V usage is TRBV4-3 and J usage is TRBJ2-2; D could derive from TRBD1 or TRBD2 (5 bases each). CDR1 is LGHNA and CDR2 is YSLEER in the germline V gene. The CDR3 runs to 16 residues. V dropped 4 bases and J dropped 1 base, with 13 bases sitting between them. The CDR3 nucleotides read TGCGCCAGCAGCCCCCTTGGGACGGGGAACACCGGGGAGCTGTTTTTT. It yields the protein CASSPLGTGNTGELFF.

This clonotype was observed a handful of times. Its ends do not fully match the called genes, so a read error is possible. The rearrangement joins TRBV7-7 to TRBJ2-1; the match to TRBD2 covers 11 bases. The CDR3 extends over 17 amino acids. The germline V gene has CDR1 SSHAT and CDR2 FNYEAQ (reference sequence). The DNA for the CDR3 is TGTGCTAGCAGCTTAGAGTTAGCGGGAGGGTCCTACAATGAGCAGTTCTTC. Encoded protein: CASSLELAGGSYNEQFF.

The table lists this clonotype with many counts. The J gene is TRBJ2-2, the V gene TRBV28; D is possibly TRBD1 (5 bases). Germline loops: CDR1 MDHEN, CDR2 SYDVKM. The CDR3 covers 13 residues. V was trimmed by 8 bases and J by 6 bases, leaving 13 bases between them. DNA for the CDR3: TGTGCCAGCTCACCCAGGGTTCCCGGGGAGCTGTTTTTT. Amino acid sequence: CASSPRVPGELFF.

There are many counts of this clonotype. This chain uses TRBV12-3 or TRBV12-4 with TRBJ2-1; 9 bases fit TRBD2. The CDR3 covers 16 residues. The junction had 10 bases not matched to a gene; V was cut back by 3 bases and J by 7 bases. CDR3 coding DNA: TGTGCCAGCAGTTTCAGCCTAGCGGGAAGAGGAAATGAGCAGTTCTTC. It translates to CASSFSLAGRGNEQFF.

This clonotype was counted many times. The chain employs TRBV7-9 and TRBJ2-1, with D perhaps TRBD1 (5 bases). This CDR3 region has 19 residues. Trimming left V 3 bases short and J 3 bases short, with 24 bases between. The germline gives CDR1 SEHNR, CDR2 FQNEAQ (reference sequence). The CDR3 DNA reads as TGTGCCAGCAGCTTCCTGATGGGGCTCGGTAGGGGTTTCTACAATGAGCAGTTCTTC. Amino acid sequence: CASSFLMGLGRGFYNEQFF.

This clonotype was seen only a few times. The V gene is TRBV7-9, the J gene TRBJ2-7; D possibly corresponds to TRBD2 (5 bases). The CDR3 is 14 residues long. Per the germline V gene, CDR1 is SEHNR and CDR2 is FQNEAQ (reference sequence). Trimming took off 1 base at V and 1 base at J, with 8 bases between the two ends. The CDR3 protein is CASSLGLPSYEQYF. The CDR3 DNA reads as TGTGCCAGCAGCTTAGGACTACCATCCTACGAGCAGTACTTC.

This clonotype was seen ten or more times. The chain recombines TRBV20-1 with TRBJ2-1, with D tentatively TRBD2 (6 bases). CDR1 and CDR2 (germline): DFQATT, SNEGSKA (reference sequence). Trimming stripped 3 bases from V and 4 bases from J, with 16 bases between. The CDR3 loop spans 15 amino acids. The CDR3 sequence: CSASGAGRLYNEQFF. The CDR3 nucleotides read TGCAGTGCTAGCGGGGCGGGGAGGCTTTACAATGAGCAGTTCTTC.

There are many counts of this clonotype. The chain uses TRBV28 and TRBJ2-7, with 9 bases aligning to TRBD1. V lost 7 bases, J lost 2 bases, and 3 bases stayed unmatched. CDR1 MDHEN and CDR2 SYDVKM come from the germline V gene. This CDR3 has 13 residues. The DNA for the CDR3 is TGTGCCAGCACCTGGACAGGGGCCTACGAGCAGTACTTC. Its translation is CASTWTGAYEQYF.